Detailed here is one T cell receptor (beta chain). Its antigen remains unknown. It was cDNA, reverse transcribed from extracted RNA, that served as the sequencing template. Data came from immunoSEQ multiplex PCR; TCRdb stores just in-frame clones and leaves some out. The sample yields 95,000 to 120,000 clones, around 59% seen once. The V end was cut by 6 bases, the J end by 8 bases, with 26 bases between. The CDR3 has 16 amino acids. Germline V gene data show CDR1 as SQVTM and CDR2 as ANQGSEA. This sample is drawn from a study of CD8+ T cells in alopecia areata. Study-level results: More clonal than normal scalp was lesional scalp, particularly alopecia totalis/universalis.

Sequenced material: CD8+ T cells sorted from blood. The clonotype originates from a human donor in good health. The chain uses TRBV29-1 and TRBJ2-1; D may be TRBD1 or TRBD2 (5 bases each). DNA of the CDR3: TGCAGCGTAGCCGGGACCCCCCCCTTGGAGTACCATGAGCAGTTCTTC. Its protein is CSVAGTPPLEYHEQFF.